Detailed here is one T cell receptor beta chain. Its antigen remains unknown. The table came from immunoSEQ multiplex PCR; TCRdb's copy has only in-frame clones and leaves some out. The sample contains 2 million to 2.5 million clones, around 95% of which appear only once. The CDR3 has 14 amino acids. CDR1 and CDR2 (germline): SNHLY, FYNNEI. V was clipped by 3 bases and J by 0 bases, with 5 bases between them. This entry comes from a study of shared clonotypes between healthy human individuals. Study outcomes and limitations: The study found lower generation probabilities in non-shared clonotypes than in those shared by all four donors. Sharing across several donors was seen in roughly 5.2% of naive CD4 clonotypes.

This rearrangement joins TRBV2 to TRBJ2-2; D gene ambiguous. The clonotype originates from a man aged 18 to 29 in good health. Sample: naive CD4+ T cells sorted from blood. The sample's subset: CD45RA+ positively selected. CDR3 sequence: CASSDRPNTGELFF. The CDR3 bases are TGTGCCAGCAGTGACAGACCGAACACCGGGGAGCTGTTTTTT.